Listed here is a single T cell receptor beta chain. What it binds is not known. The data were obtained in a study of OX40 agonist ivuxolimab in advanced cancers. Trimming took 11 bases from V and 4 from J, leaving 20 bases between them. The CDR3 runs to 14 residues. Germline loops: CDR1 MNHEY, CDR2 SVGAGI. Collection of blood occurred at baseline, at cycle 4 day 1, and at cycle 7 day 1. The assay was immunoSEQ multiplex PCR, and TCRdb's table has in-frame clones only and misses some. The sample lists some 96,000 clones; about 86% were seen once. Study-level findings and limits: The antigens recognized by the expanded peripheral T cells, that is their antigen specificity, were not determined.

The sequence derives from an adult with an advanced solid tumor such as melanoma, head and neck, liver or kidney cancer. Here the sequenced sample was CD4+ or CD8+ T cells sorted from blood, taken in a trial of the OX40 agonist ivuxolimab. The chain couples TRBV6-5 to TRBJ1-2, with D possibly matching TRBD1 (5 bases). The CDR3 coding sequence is TGTGCCTCAAGGGGAGGTCGGGCGGGCTATGGCTACACCTTC. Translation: CASRGGRAGYGYTF.